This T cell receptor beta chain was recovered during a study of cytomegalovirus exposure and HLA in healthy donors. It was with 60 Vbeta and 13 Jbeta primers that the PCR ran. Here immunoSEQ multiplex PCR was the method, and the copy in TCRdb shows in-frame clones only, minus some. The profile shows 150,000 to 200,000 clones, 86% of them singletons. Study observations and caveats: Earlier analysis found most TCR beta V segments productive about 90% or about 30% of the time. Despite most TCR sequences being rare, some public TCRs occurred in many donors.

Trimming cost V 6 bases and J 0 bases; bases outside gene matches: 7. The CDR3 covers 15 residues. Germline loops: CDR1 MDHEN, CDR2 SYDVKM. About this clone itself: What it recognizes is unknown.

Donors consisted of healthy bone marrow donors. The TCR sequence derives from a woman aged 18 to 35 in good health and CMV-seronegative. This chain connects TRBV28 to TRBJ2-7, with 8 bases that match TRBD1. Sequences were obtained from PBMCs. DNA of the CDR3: TGTGCCAGCAGCCCCGACGGACAGGGCTCCTACGAGCAGTACTTC. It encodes CASSPDGQGSYEQYF.